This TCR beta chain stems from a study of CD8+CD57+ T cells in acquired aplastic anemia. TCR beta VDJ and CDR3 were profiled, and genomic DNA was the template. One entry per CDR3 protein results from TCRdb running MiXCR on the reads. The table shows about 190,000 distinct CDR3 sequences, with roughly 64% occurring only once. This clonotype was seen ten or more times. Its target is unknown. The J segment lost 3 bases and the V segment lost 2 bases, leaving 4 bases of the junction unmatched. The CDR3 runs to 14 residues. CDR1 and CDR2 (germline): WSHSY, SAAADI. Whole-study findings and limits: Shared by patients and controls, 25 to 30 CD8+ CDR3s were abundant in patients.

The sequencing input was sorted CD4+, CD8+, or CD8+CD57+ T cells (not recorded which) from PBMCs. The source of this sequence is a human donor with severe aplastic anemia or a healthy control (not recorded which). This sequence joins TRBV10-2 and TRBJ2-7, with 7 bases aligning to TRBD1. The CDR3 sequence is CASSERGLFYEQYF. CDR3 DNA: TGCGCCAGCAGTGAGAGGGGGCTCTTCTACGAGCAGTACTTC.